These T cell receptor beta chains were read from a single sample in a study of T cell responses to AZD1222 COVID-19 vaccine. Sequencing was performed with immunoSEQ multiplex PCR; in TCRdb, only in-frame clones are kept and a portion is missing. The sample lists 85,000 to 120,000 clones, roughly 88% occurring once. Sample: peripheral blood, taken on day 0 of AZD1222 vaccination. The receptors derive from an adult in good health. Both conserved end residues are part of each CDR3. The order of the fields is V gene, D gene, J gene, clone size, CDR3 DNA, CDR3 protein. The D gene is left open where the match is weak. Rows may omit the clone size; those that give it use once, few, many or a size class.

TRBV12-3/TRBV12-4	.	TRBJ1-5	.	TGTGCCAGCAGTGCCCACAATCAGCCCCAGCATTTT	CASSAHNQPQHF
TRBV21-1	.	TRBJ1-5	.	TGTGCCAGCAGCAAAAGGGGGGCAGGGGCCAATCAGCCCCAGCATTTT	CASSKRGAGANQPQHF
TRBV2	.	TRBJ2-1	.	TGTGCCAGCAGTGCCCGGGCCTCCTACAATGAGCAGTTCTTC	CASSARASYNEQFF
TRBV19	.	TRBJ1-6	.	TGTGCCAGTAGCCGATCACAGACTACGAGCTCCTATAATTCACCCCTCCACTTT	CASSRSQTTSSYNSPLHF
TRBV5-1	.	TRBJ2-1	.	TGCGCCAGCAGCTTGGGTATCCTCAATGAGCAGTTCTTC	CASSLGILNEQFF
TRBV7-9	.	TRBJ1-1	.	TGTGCCAGCAGCTTAGAGGCTCTGAACACTGAAGCTTTCTTT	CASSLEALNTEAFF
TRBV10-3	TRBD2	TRBJ2-3	.	TGTGCCATCAGTTTAGCGGGAGGTAGCACAGATACGCAGTATTTT	CAISLAGGSTDTQYF
TRBV5-1	.	TRBJ2-1	.	TGCGCCAGCAGCTTGGGGGCTTCCTACAATGAGCAGTTCTTC	CASSLGASYNEQFF
TRBV7-6	.	TRBJ2-7	.	TGTGCCAGCAGCTTGGACACCCCCTACGAGCAGTACTTC	CASSLDTPYEQYF
TRBV7-2	TRBD2	TRBJ2-1	.	TGTGCCAGCAGCCTACTAGCGGGAGGGTTGGTTGAGCAGTTCTTC	CASSLLAGGLVEQFF
TRBV12-5	.	TRBJ1-3	few	TGTGCTAGTGGTTTGGAAGACACCATATATTTT	CASGLEDTIYF
TRBV7-9	.	TRBJ1-2	.	TGTGCCAGCAGGGGAGGGGGTTACAACTATGGCTACACCTTC	CASRGGGYNYGYTF
TRBV5-6	TRBD1	TRBJ1-5	.	TGTGCCAGCAGCCAGGACAGGGGGCAGGTACAGCCCCAGCATTTT	CASSQDRGQVQPQHF